This TCR beta chain originates from a study of blood T cell repertoires in COVID-19. The CDR3 length is 15 residues. V lost 0 bases and J 4 bases, leaving 11 bases between the germline ends. The germline gives CDR1 SGHRS, CDR2 YFSETQ. Repertoires were generated with immunoSEQ multiplex PCR, while TCRdb's copy carries only in-frame clones and drops some. The sample lists 350,000 to 450,000 clones, approximately 81% seen once, with about 3.6% in the top ten. About this clone itself: Additional DNA sequences in this sample encode the identical CDR3.

The J gene is TRBJ1-3, the V gene TRBV5-1; D gene unclear. The sequence was obtained from a woman aged 18-30 years with acute or convalescent COVID-19. Sequencing input: peripheral blood. CDR3 amino acids: CASSLDGSSGNTIYF. The CDR3 DNA is TGCGCCAGCAGCTTGGATGGCAGTTCGGGAAACACCATATATTTT.